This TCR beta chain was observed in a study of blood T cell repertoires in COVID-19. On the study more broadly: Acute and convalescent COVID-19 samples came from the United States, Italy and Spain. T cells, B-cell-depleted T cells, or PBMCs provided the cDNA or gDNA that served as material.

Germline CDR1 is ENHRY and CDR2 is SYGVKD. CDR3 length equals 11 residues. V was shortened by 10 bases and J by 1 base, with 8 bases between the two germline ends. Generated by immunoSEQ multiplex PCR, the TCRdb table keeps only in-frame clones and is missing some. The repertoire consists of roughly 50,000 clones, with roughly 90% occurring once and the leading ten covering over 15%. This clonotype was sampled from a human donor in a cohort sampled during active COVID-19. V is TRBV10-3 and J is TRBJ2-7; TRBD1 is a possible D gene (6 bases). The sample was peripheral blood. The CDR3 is CASTGSYEQYF. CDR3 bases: TGTGCCAGCACAGGGTCCTACGAGCAGTACTTC.